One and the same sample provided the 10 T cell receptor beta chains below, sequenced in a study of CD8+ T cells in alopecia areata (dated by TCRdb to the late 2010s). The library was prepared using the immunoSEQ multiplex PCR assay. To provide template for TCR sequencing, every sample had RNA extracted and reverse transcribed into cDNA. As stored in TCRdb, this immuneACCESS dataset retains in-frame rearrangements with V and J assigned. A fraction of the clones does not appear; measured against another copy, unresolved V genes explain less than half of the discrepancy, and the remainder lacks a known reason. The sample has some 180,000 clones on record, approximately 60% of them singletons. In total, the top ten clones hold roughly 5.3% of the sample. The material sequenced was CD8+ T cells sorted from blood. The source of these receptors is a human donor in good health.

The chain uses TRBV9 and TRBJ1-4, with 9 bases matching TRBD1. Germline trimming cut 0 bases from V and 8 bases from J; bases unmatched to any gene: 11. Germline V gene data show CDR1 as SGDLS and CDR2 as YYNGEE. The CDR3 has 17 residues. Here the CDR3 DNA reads TGTGCCAGCAGCGTAGCCTTTTCGGGACAGGGCTCAGAAAAACTGTTTTTT. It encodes CASSVAFSGQGSEKLFF.

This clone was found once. The CDR3 here is CSVEYDRGLAYNEQFF. In nucleotides, the CDR3 is TGCAGCGTTGAATATGACAGGGGGCTAGCTTACAATGAGCAGTTCTTC. The J gene is TRBJ2-1, the V gene TRBV29-1, with 10 positions matching TRBD1. The V segment lost 2 bases and the J segment 4 bases; nucleotides outside the gene matches: 8. Germline-derived CDR1 and CDR2 are SQVTM and ANQGSEA. The CDR3 is 16 amino acids.

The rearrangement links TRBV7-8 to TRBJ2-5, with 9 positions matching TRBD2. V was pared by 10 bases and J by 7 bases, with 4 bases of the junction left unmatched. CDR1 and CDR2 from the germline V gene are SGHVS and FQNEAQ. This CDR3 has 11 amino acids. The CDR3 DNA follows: TGTGCCACCGCTAGCGGGGCGACCCAGTACTTC. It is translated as CATASGATQYF.

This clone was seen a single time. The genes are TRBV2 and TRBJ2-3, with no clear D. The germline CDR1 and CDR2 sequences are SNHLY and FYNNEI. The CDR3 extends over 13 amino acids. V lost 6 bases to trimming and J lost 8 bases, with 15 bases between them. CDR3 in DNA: TGTGCCAGCAGGGATCTAGGAAAGCCTACGCAGTATTTT. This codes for CASRDLGKPTQYF.

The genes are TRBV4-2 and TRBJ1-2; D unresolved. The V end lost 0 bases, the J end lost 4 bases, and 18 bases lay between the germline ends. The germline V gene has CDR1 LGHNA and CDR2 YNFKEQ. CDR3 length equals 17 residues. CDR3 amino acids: CASSQDRSAGEGYGYTF. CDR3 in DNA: TGTGCCAGCAGCCAAGATAGGTCCGCGGGTGAAGGCTATGGCTACACCTTC.

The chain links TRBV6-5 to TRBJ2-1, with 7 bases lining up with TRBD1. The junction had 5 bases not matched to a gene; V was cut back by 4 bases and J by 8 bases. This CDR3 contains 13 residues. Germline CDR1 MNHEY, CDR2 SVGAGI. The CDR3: CASSSTGDHEQFF. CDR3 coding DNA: TGTGCCAGCAGTTCTACAGGGGACCATGAGCAGTTCTTC.

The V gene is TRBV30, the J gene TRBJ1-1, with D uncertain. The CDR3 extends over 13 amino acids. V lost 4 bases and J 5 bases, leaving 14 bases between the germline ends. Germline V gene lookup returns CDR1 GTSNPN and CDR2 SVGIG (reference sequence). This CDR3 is CAWTRGTWTEAFF. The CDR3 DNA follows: TGTGCCTGGACGCGGGGAACGTGGACTGAAGCTTTCTTT.

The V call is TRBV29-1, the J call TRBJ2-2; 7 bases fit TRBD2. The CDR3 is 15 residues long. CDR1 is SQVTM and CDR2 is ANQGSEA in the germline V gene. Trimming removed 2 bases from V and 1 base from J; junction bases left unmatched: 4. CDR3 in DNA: TGCAGCGTTGAAAGCGGGGACCTGAACACCGGGGAGCTGTTTTTT. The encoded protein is CSVESGDLNTGELFF.

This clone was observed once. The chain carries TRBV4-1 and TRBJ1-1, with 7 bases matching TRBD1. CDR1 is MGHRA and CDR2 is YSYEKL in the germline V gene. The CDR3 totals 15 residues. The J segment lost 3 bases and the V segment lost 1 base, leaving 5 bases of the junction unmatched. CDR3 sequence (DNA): TGCGCCAGCAGCCAAGGTAACAGGGGTGACACTGAAGCTTTCTTT. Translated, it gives CASSQGNRGDTEAFF.

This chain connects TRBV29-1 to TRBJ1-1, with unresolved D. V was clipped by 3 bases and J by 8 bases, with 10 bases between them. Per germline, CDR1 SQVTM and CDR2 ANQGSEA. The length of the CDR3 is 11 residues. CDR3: CSVESRSEAFF. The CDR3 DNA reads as TGCAGCGTTGAGTCCAGGTCGGAAGCTTTCTTT.